This TCR beta chain appears in the sequencing data of a study of T cell repertoires in ileal Crohn's disease. In its sample, this clone was seen once. Some clones are missing from TCRdb's copy, which holds only in-frame ones; the method was immunoSEQ multiplex PCR. The sample comprises about 2,400 clones, roughly 80% of which are singletons, and approximately 16% rests with the top ten. The ends were cut back, 7 bases at V and 1 base at J, with 19 bases in the middle. This CDR3 spans 16 amino acids. CDR1 and CDR2 (germline): SNHLY, FYNNEI. This receptor was identified in an adult with Crohn's disease. The sequenced material came from ileal tissue. The chain employs TRBV2 and TRBJ1-1; TRBD1 might be the D (5 bases). The CDR3 coding sequence is TGTGCCAGCACCCAGGGATTGAGTCTTGCGAACACTGAAGCTTTCTTT. Its protein product is CASTQGLSLANTEAFF.